This TCR beta chain was captured in a study of technical replicates of blood from several donors. CDR3 length: 12 amino acids. The V gene's germline CDR1 is MDHEN and CDR2 SYDVKM. V lost 5 bases to trimming and J lost 8 bases, with 10 bases between them. Some clones are missing from TCRdb's copy, which holds only in-frame ones; the method was immunoSEQ multiplex PCR. The sample lists tens of thousands of clones, over 95% seen once, with 0.2% to 0.25% in the top ten. This receptor was identified in a human donor in good health. The gene calls are TRBV28 and TRBJ2-1; unclear D gene. The specimen was T cells isolated from PBMCs. The CDR3 DNA follows: TGTGCCAGCAGTGAGGTCTTGGATGAGCAGTTCTTC. This gives the protein CASSEVLDEQFF.